This T cell receptor beta chain is from a study of beta chain features in type 1 diabetes. Since all of the isolated RNA was reverse transcribed, expressed TCRB transcripts were what got sequenced. TCRdb keeps only in-frame clones here, not all; method: immunoSEQ multiplex PCR. Found here are almost 350,000 clones, around 7.6% of them singletons; the top ten hold approximately 0.44%. The CDR3 totals 14 residues. V dropped 4 bases and J dropped 0 bases, with 10 bases sitting between them. Germline V lookup: CDR1 SGHDN, CDR2 FVKESK. The source of this sequence is a woman aged 18 to 35 in good health. The sequenced material came from central memory CD4+ T cells from blood. V and J are TRBV14 and TRBJ2-7; unclear D gene. The chain's CDR3 is CASSRIRSSYEQYF. CDR3 in DNA: TGTGCCAGCAGCCGTATCAGGAGCTCCTACGAGCAGTACTTC.